The sample holds a few counts of the clone carrying this T cell receptor beta chain. Antigen: not known. This CDR3 comprises 15 residues. V was clipped by 0 bases and J by 4 bases, with 11 bases between them. Germline lookup yields CDR1 SGHRS and CDR2 YFSETQ. Via MiXCR, TCRdb re-called the reads, giving one row per CDR3 protein. This sample has more than 500,000 distinct CDR3 sequences, with about 17% found just once. These data come from a study of T cell repertoires in cytomegalovirus infection. Whole-study context: Public TCR beta signatures indicated both CMV infection and matching HLA type.

General study findings and limits: Predominance within the ex vivo response was attributable to HLA-C-restricted CMV-specific TCR beta clonotypes. There were carriers of CMV plus the relevant HLA, and cumulative public TCR beta family frequency identified them.

Material for sequencing was CD8+ T cells from PBMCs. The TCR originated in a human donor in good health (CMV status not recorded). Some clones in this sample may be carry-over from other donors' samples. The rearrangement uses TRBV5-1 and TRBJ1-3; D is uncertain. CDR3 sequence: CASSLAGGLGNTIYF. Here the CDR3 DNA reads TGCGCCAGCAGCTTGGCGGGAGGACTCGGAAACACCATATATTTT.